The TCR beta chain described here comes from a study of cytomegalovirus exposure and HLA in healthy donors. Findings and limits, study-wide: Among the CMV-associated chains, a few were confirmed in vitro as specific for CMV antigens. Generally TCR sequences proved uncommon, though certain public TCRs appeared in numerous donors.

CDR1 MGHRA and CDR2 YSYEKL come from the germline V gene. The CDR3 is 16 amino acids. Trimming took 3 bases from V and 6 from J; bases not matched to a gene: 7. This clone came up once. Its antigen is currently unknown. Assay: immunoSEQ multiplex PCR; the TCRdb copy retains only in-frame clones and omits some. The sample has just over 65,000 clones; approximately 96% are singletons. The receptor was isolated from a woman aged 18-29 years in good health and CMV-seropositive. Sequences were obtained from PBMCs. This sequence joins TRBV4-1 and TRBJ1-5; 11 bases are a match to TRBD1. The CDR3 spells CASSQGGGTGGQPQHF. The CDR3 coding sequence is TGCGCCAGCAGCCAGGGGGGCGGGACAGGGGGTCAGCCCCAGCATTTT.